What follows describes a single T cell receptor (beta chain). The antigen is not known. Both about-4-week and about-12-week second-dose recipients were combined. This sample was taken from a study of T cell responses to AZD1222 COVID-19 vaccine. Broader study findings: White British donors predominated, females outnumbered males, and clonal diversity was possibly underestimated. Spike regions recognized by vaccine-associated CD4 TCRs spanned the protein, led by 160-218 and 743-854. Spike-specific TCR repertoires showed rising breadth and depth after two AZD1222 doses.

This CDR3 region has 12 residues. Between the trimmed V and J ends, which lost 8 bases and 6 bases, there was a span of 13 bases. The repertoire was sequenced with immunoSEQ multiplex PCR; TCRdb's copy has only in-frame clones and lacks some. Here the sample spans about 120,000 clones, about 92% being singletons. This sequence was found in an adult who received the AZD1222 COVID-19 vaccine. J is TRBJ1-1 and V is TRBV12-3 or TRBV12-4; D is uncertain. Sequenced material: peripheral blood, taken 28 days after the second AZD1222 dose. The CDR3 DNA reads TGTGCCAGCTCTACTTATGGCGCTGAAGCTTTCTTT. Translation gives CASSTYGAEAFF.